The clone carrying this T cell receptor beta chain has only a few counts. Using immunoSEQ multiplex PCR, the repertoire was profiled, and TCRdb retains in-frame clones only, with some absent. The sample has tens of thousands of clones; approximately 89% are singletons. This entry belongs to a study of blood T cell repertoires in COVID-19. Study as a whole: The cDNA or gDNA used as material had been derived from T cells, B-cell-depleted T cells, or PBMCs.

Looked up from germline, CDR1 is MNHNS and CDR2 is SASEGT. V lost 3 bases to trimming and J lost 0 bases, with 13 bases between them. The CDR3 covers 16 residues. The rearrangement links TRBV6-1 to TRBJ2-3; maybe TRBD2 (5 bases). The sample comprised peripheral blood. This receptor was obtained from a man aged 50 to 60 with acute or convalescent COVID-19. The CDR3 is CASSDRLKSSTDTQYF. DNA of the CDR3: TGTGCCAGCAGTGATCGACTAAAATCTAGCACAGATACGCAGTATTTT.